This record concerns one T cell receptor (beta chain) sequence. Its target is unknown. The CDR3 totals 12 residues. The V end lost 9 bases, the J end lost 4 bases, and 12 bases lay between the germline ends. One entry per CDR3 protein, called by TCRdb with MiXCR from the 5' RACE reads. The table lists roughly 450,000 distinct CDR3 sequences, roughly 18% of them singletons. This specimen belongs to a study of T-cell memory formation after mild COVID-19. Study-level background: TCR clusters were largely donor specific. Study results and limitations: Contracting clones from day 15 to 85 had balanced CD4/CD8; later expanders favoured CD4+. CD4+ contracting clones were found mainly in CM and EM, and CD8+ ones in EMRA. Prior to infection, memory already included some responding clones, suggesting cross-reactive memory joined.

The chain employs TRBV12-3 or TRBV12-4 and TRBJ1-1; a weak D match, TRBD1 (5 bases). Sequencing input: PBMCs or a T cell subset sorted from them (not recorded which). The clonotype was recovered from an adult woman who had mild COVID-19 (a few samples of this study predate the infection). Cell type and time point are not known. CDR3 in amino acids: CASSTGPTEAFF. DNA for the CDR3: TGTGCCAGTTCAACAGGCCCCACTGAAGCTTTCTTT.